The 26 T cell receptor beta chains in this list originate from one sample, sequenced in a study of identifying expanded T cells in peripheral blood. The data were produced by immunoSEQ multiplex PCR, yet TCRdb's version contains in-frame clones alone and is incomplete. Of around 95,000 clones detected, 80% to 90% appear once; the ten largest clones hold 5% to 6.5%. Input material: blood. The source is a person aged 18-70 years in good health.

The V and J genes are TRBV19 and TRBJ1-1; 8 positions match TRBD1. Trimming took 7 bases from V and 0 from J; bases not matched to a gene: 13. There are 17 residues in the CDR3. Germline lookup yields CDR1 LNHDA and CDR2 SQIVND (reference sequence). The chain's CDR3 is CASTPIDRGLMNTEAFF. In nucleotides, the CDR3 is TGTGCCAGTACCCCGATAGACAGGGGCCTCATGAACACTGAAGCTTTCTTT.

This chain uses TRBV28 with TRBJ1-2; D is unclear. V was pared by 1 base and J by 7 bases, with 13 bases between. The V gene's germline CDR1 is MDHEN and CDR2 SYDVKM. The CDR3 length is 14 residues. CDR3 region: CASSLSWAVTGYTF. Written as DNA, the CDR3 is TGTGCCAGCAGTTTATCTTGGGCAGTGACTGGCTACACCTTC.

The CDR3 spells CASSLGPYKQFF. In nucleotides, the CDR3 is TGTGCCAGCAGCCTGGGACCTTACAAGCAGTTCTTC. This chain joins TRBV7-2 and TRBJ2-1; D may match TRBD1 or TRBD2 (5 bases each). With 5 bases removed from V and 11 bases from J, the gap between germline ends came to 13 bases. The germline V gene encodes CDR1 SGHTA and CDR2 FQGNSA. The CDR3 loop spans 12 amino acids.

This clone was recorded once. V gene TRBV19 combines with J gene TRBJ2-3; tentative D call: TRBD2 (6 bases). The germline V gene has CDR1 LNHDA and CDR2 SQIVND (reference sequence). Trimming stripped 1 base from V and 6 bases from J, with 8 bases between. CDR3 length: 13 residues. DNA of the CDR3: TGTGCCAGTAGTATAGGAACTAGCGATACGCAGTATTTT. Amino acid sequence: CASSIGTSDTQYF.

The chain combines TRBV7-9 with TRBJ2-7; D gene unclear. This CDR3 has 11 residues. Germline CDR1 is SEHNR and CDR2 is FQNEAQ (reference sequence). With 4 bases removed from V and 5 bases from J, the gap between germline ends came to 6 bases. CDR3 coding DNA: TGTGCCAGCAGCTCCTCTAACGAGCAGTACTTC. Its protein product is CASSSSNEQYF.

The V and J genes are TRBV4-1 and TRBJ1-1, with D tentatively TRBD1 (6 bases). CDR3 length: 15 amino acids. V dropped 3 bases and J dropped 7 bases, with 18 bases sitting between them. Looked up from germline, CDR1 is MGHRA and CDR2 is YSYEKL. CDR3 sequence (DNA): TGCGCCAGCAGCCAGATACTAGCACAGGGCGTTGAAGCTTTCTTT. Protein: CASSQILAQGVEAFF.

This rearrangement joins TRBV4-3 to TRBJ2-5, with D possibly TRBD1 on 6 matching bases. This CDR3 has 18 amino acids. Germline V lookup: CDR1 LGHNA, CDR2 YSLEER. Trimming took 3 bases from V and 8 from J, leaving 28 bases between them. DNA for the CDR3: TGCGCCAGCAGCCAGCATATACCCGGGACATATGCGCCAAGCACCCAGTACTTC. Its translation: CASSQHIPGTYAPSTQYF.

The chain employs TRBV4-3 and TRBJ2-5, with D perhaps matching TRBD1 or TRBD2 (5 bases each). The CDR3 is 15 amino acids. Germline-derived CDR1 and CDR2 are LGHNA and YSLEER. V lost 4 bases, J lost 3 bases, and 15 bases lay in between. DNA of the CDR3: TGCGCCAGCAGCCGGAGCCGGGACGGGAAAGAGACCCAGTACTTC. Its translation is CASSRSRDGKETQYF.

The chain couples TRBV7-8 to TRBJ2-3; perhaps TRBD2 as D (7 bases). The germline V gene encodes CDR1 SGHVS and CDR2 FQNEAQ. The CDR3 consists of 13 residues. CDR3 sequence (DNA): TGTGCTACACACAGGGACTACACAGATACGCAGTATTTT. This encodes CATHRDYTDTQYF.

CDR3 DNA sequence: TGTGCCATCAGTGGGGACAGAAAGAATTCACCCCTCCACTTT. Amino acid sequence: CAISGDRKNSPLHF. This chain uses TRBV10-3 with TRBJ1-6, with 7 bases matching TRBD1. With V trimmed by 4 bases and J by 7 bases, 4 bases remained unmatched. Germline-derived CDR1 and CDR2 are ENHRY and SYGVKD. This CDR3 has 14 residues.

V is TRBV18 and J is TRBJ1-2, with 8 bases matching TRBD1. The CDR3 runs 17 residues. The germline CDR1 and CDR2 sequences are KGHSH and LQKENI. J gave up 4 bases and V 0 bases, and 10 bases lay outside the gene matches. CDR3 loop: CASSPPSAGGAGYGYTF. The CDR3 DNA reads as TGTGCCAGCTCACCACCTTCGGCAGGGGGCGCCGGCTATGGCTACACCTTC.

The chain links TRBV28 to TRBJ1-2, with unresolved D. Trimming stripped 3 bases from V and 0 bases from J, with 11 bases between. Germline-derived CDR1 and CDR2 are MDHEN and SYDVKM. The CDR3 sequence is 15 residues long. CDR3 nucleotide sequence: TGTGCCAGCAGTTTTGGGGATAGGCCTAACTATGGCTACACCTTC. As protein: CASSFGDRPNYGYTF.

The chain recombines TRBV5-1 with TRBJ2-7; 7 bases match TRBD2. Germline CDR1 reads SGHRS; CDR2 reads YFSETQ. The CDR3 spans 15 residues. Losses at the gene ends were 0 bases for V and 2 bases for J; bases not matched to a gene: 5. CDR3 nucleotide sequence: TGCGCCAGCAGCTTGGCGGGAGGCATAGCCTACGAGCAGTACTTC. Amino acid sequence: CASSLAGGIAYEQYF.

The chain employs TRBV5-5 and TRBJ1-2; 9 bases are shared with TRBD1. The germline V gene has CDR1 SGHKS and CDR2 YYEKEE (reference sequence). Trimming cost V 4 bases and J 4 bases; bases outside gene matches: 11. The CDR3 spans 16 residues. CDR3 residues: CASSLTGGQGSYGYTF. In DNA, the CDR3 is TGTGCCAGCAGCCTAACCGGGGGACAGGGATCCTATGGCTACACCTTC. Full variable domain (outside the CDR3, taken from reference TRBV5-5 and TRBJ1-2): DAGVTQSPTHLIKTRGQQVTLRCSPISGHKSVSWYQQVLGQGPQFIFQYYEKEERGRGNFPDRFSARQFPNYSSELNVNALLLGDSALYLCASSLTGGQGSYGYTFGSGTRLTVV.

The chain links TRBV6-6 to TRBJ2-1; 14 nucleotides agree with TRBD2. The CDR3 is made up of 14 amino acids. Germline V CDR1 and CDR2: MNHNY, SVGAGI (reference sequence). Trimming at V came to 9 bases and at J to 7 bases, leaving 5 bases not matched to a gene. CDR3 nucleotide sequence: TGTGCCAGTGGGACTAGCGGGAGTTGGAATGAGCAGTTCTTC. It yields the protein CASGTSGSWNEQFF.

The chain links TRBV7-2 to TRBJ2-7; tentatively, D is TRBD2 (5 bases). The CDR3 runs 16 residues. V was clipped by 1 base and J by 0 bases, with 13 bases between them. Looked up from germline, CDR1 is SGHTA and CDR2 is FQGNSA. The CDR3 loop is CASSLEVRVISYEQYF. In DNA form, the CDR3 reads TGTGCCAGCAGCTTAGAGGTGCGGGTTATCTCCTACGAGCAGTACTTC.

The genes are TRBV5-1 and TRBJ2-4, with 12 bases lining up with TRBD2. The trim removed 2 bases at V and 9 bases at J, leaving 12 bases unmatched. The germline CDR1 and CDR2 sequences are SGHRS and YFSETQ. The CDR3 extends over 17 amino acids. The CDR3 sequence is CASSLVTASGGAGIQYF. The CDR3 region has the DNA TGCGCCAGCAGCTTAGTGACCGCTAGCGGGGGGGCTGGCATTCAGTACTTC.

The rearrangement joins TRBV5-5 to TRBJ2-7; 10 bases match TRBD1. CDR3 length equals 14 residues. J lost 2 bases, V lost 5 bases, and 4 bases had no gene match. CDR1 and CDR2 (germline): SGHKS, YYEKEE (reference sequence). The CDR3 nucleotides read TGTGCCAGCAGACGGGACAGGGGTCCCTACGAGCAGTACTTC. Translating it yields CASRRDRGPYEQYF.

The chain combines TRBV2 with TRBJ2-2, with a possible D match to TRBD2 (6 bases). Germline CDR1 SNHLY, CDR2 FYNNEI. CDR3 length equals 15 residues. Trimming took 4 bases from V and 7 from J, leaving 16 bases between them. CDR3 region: CASSVFPGVHGELFF. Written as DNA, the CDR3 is TGTGCCAGCAGTGTTTTTCCGGGGGTCCACGGGGAGCTGTTTTTT.

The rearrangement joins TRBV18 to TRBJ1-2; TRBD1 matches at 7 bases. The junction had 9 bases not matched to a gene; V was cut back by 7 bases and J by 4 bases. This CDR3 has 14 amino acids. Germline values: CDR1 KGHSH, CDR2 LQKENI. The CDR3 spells CASFPTGIAYGYTF. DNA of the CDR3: TGTGCCAGCTTTCCGACAGGGATAGCCTATGGCTACACCTTC. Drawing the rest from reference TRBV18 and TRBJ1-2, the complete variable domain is NAGVMQNPRHLVRRRGQEARLRCSPMKGHSHVYWYRQLPEEGLKFMVYLQKENIIDESGMPKERFSAEFPKEGPSILRIQQVVRGDSAAYFCASFPTGIAYGYTFGSGTRLTVV.

In DNA form, the CDR3 reads TGTGCCAGCAGCGGGGGTTATTATTCACCCCTCCACTTT. Protein product: CASSGGYYSPLHF. The chain has TRBV9 and TRBJ1-6; D not resolved. Looked up from germline, CDR1 is SGDLS and CDR2 is YYNGEE. Trimming took off 3 bases at V and 8 bases at J, with 9 bases between the two ends. This CDR3 has 13 residues.

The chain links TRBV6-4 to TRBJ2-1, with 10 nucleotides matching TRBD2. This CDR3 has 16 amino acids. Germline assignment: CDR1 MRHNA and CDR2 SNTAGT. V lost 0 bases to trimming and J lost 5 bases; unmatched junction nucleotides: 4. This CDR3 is CASSDSPAGGNNEQFF. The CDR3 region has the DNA TGTGCCAGCAGTGACTCGCCAGCGGGGGGGAACAATGAGCAGTTCTTC.

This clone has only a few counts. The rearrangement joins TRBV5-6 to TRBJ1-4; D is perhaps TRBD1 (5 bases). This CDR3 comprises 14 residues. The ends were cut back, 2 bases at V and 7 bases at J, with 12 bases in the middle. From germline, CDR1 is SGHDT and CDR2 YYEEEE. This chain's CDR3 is CASSFGQGSEKLFF. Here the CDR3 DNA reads TGTGCCAGCAGCTTCGGACAAGGGAGTGAAAAACTGTTTTTT. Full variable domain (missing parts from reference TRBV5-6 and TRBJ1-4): DAGVTQSPTHLIKTRGQQVTLRCSPKSGHDTVSWYQQALGQGPQFIFQYYEEEERQRGNFPDRFSGHQFPNYSSELNVNALLLGDSALYLCASSFGQGSEKLFFGSGTQLSVL.

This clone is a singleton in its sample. In DNA, the CDR3 is TGTGCCAGCAGCGTACGAGGGGACCCTAGCTCCTACGAGCAGTACTTC. The encoded protein is CASSVRGDPSSYEQYF. The J gene is TRBJ2-7, the V gene TRBV9; either TRBD1 or TRBD2 may supply D (5 bases each). CDR1 and CDR2 from the germline V gene are SGDLS and YYNGEE. The length of the CDR3 is 16 residues. V was clipped by 1 base and J by 0 bases, with 14 bases between them.

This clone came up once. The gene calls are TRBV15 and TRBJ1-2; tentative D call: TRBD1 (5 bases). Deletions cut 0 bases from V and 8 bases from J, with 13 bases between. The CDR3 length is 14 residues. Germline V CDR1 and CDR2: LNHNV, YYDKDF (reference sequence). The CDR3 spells CATSRERDRGGYTF. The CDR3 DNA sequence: TGTGCCACCAGCAGAGAGCGGGACCGGGGGGGCTACACCTTC.

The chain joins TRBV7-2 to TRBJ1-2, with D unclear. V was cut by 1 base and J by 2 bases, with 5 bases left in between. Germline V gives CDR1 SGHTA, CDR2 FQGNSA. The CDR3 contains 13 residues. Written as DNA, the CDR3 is TGTGCCAGCAGCTTAGTGGGGAACTATGGCTACACCTTC. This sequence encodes CASSLVGNYGYTF.